This TCR beta chain was sequenced in a study of CD8+ T cells in alopecia areata (dated by TCRdb to 2016 to 2019). Regarding the study in general: The treated patients, all with moderate-to-severe alopecia areata, were enrolled in an open-label pilot trial of oral tofacitinib given at 5 to 10 mg twice daily. For the treated patients, the SALT score, which quantifies what percentage of scalp surface area is affected, served as the measure of disease severity. The study used high-throughput TCRbeta sequencing to examine T cell clonal expansion in alopecia areata, in both the C3H/HeJ mouse model and human patients. Patients on tofacitinib were biopsied at baseline and after 4 and 24 weeks of treatment, and several of the patients also had a later scalp biopsy. immunoSEQ multiplex PCR using 35 Vbeta forward primers and 13 Jbeta reverse primers was used to amplify TCRbeta CDR3 regions. RNA was extracted with the PAXgene miRNA kit for fixed scalp, the miRNeasy kit for PBMCs, and the RNeasy kit for mouse skin. Scalp clonality was compared across normal scalp (n=4), patchy alopecia areata scalp (n=8), and alopecia totalis/universalis scalp (n=8). Human TCRbeta sequencing covered scalp tissue and sorted CD4+ and CD8+ peripheral blood T cells from patchy and totalis/universalis alopecia areata patients and healthy controls. Patients received tofacitinib for 6 to 18 months and were then followed off drug for 6 months to check for delayed response and recurrence.

The label giving this sample's time point can be read as: less than five weeks on oral tofacitinib. This specimen's treatment or condition label, per the study, means: oral pan-JAK inhibitor, 5-10 mg twice daily. Lesional scalp punch biopsies and peripheral blood were obtained from alopecia areata patients. PBMCs were isolated by density centrifugation and stained for CD3, CD4 and CD8, after which CD4+ and CD8+ T cells were sorted on a FACSAria. Results the study describes overall, beyond this receptor: Because the treated cohort was small and included a single nonresponder, larger studies are needed to assess links between baseline CD8+ expansion and response. Shared TCR sequences between patients were less evident than in mice, which may be partly attributable to HLA diversity in the patient population. Higher clonality and more expanded CD8+ clones were observed in lesional scalp than in normal scalp, particularly in alopecia totalis/universalis, a finding suggestive of antigenic drive. With tofacitinib, both scalp clonality and the number of expanded CD8+ clones among the top 100 scalp clones went down significantly. Many expanded lesional clones persisted in scalp and blood during tofacitinib treatment, which may partly explain relapse after stopping treatment. Scalp TCR repertoire analysis is complicated because resident alphabeta T cells in normal human skin are also sequenced, whereas mouse skin is dominated by gammadelta T cells.

The sample holds one count of this clone. It lacks a known antigen. The input lacks base qualities; no much larger clone sits a single base away. Receptor amplification or capture employed the immunoSEQ multiplex PCR assay. RNA was extracted from all samples and reverse transcribed into cDNA as template for TCR sequencing. SuperScript III was used to make first-strand cDNA, primed with a 2:1 mix of oligo-dT and random hexamers. A synthetic immune receptor repertoire was used to gauge amplification bias, and whatever bias remained was removed computationally. For the original study's pipeline: Raw reads were preprocessed for error removal, and CDR3 was defined according to IMGT conventions as running from the conserved cysteine to phenylalanine. Clonality was computed by normalizing Shannon entropy by log2 of the number of productive unique TCRs and subtracting the result from 1. Whether scalp clones were CD4 or CD8 was inferred by matching scalp TCRbeta sequences against CD4 and CD8 repertoires sorted from blood. Imported from immuneACCESS, the table was reduced by TCRdb to in-frame sequences with V and J called. These copies leave out some clones; in studies compared against another copy, an unresolved V gene accounts for under half, and the cause of the remainder is not known. D and trimming come from the DNA, and the V and J calls and clone size come from that table. In all, the sample holds about 160,000 clones, and roughly two thirds of those were seen once. The ten largest account for 0.75% to 0.95% of the sample.

This specimen consisted of CD4+ T cells sorted from blood, obtained at week 4, from a patient treated with tofacitinib. This TCR derives from a human donor with alopecia areata.

The CDR3 reads CASSPTAMNTEAFF. The DNA sequence follows: TGTGCCAGCAGCCCGACAGCTATGAACACTGAAGCTTTCTTT. The rearrangement combines TRBV9 with TRBJ1-1, with TRBD1 perhaps the D gene, on 5 matching bases. Including the terminal cysteine and phenylalanine, the CDR3 comprises 14 residues. Just CDR3 DNA is preserved here, 42 bases in frame from base 1. In the germline V gene, CDR1 corresponds to SGDLS and CDR2 to YYNGEE. V was cut back by 4 bases and J by 0 bases, leaving a gap of 10 bases between them.